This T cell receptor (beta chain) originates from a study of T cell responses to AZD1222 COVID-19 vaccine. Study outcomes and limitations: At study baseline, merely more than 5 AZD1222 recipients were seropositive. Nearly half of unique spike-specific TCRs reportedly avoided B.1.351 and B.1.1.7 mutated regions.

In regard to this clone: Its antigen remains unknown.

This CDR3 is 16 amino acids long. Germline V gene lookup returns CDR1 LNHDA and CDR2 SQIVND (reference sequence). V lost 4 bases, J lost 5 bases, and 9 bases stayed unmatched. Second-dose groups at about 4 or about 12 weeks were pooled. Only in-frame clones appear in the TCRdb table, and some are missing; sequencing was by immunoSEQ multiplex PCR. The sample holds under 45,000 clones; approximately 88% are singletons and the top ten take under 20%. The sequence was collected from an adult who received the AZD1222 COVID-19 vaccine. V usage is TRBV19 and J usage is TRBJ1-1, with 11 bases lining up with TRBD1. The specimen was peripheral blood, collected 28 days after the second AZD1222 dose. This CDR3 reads CASSTPGQGARTEAFF. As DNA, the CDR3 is TGTGCCAGTAGTACCCCCGGACAGGGGGCGCGTACTGAAGCTTTCTTT.